This T cell receptor beta chain is drawn from a study of cytomegalovirus exposure and HLA in healthy donors. Looking at the study overall: There were under 140 million unique TCR beta sequences, drawn from about 180 million T cells, in an earlier analysis.

Study-wide findings and caveats: Solely CMV serostatus was available to characterize immune exposure. It emerged from a later analysis that several of the most significant clusters appeared to be linked to common viral pathogens.

About this clone: Its cognate antigen is unknown.

Primers for the PCR totalled 60 Vbeta and 13 Jbeta. The data were produced by immunoSEQ multiplex PCR, yet TCRdb's version contains in-frame clones alone and is incomplete. The sample has under 200,000 clones, 75% to 85% seen once; the top ten hold less than 0.85%. The sample was PBMCs. The receptor was derived from a woman younger than 30 in good health and CMV-seronegative.

The CDR3 nucleotides are TGTGCCAGCAGCCCCGGACTAGCGGGCTCTTCCCTCGGGCACGAGCAGTACTTC. This translates into CASSPGLAGSSLGHEQYF. This sequence joins TRBV7-8 and TRBJ2-7; 11 bases agree with TRBD2. V was clipped by 5 bases and J by 5 bases; unmatched bases: 17. Germline V gene lookup returns CDR1 SGHVS and CDR2 FQNEAQ. The CDR3 contains 18 residues.